The clone carrying this TCR beta chain has a count of ten or more. Its antigen is currently unknown. Sequencing ends 3 residues short of the CDR3 end; the germline J gene provides the rest. Germline CDR1 reads MNHEY; CDR2 reads SVGEGT. The CDR3 runs to 14 residues. The V segment lost 6 bases and the J segment 4 bases; nucleotides outside the gene matches: 8. Each donor provided about 5 to 8.5 ml of heparinized whole blood. The source of the sample is a study of T cell clonality in common variable immunodeficiency. The repertoire was sequenced with immunoSEQ multiplex PCR; TCRdb's copy has only in-frame clones and lacks some. The profile covers tens of thousands of clones, none occurring a single time. Findings of the study overall: CVID subjects shared fewer TCRbeta clones than healthy controls did. Common variable immunodeficiency TCR beta sequences reportedly had fewer deletions and N-nucleotide insertions. Repertoire-complication correlations in CVID were limited by patient heterogeneity.

The gene calls are TRBV6-2 or TRBV6-3 and TRBJ2-7; TRBD1 matches at 8 bases. Sequencing used peripheral blood mononuclear cells. This clonotype was obtained from a person between 18 and 70 years old in good health. CDR3 amino acids: CASRRRQGYYEQYF. CDR3 bases read: TGTGCCAGCAGGCGGCGACAGGGGTATTACGAG.